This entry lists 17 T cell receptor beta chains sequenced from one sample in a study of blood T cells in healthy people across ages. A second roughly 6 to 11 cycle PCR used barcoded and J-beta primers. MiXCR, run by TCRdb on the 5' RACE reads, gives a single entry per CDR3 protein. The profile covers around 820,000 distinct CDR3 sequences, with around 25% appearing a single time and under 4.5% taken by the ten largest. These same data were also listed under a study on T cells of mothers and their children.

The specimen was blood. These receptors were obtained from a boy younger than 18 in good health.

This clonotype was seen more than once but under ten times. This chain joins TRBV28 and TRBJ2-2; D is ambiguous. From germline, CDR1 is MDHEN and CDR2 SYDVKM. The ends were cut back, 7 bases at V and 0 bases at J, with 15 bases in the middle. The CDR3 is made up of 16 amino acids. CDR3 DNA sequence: TGTGCCAGCACCTCCTCCTTGGTCGCGAACACCGGGGAGCTGTTTTTT. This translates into CASTSSLVANTGELFF.

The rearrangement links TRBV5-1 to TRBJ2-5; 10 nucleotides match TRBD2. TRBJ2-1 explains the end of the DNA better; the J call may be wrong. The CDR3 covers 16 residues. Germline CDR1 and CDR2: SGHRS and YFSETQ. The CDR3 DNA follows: TGCGCCAGCAGCTTGATCCTAGCGGGAGAATTTAATGAGCAGTTCTTC. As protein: CASSLILAGEFNEQFF.

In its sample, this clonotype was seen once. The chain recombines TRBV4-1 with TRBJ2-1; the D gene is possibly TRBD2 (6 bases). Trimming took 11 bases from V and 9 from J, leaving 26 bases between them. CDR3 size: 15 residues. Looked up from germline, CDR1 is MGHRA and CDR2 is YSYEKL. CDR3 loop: CADSQATGVTLEQFF. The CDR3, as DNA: TGCGCCGACAGCCAAGCAACGGGAGTCACCCTTGAGCAGTTCTTC.

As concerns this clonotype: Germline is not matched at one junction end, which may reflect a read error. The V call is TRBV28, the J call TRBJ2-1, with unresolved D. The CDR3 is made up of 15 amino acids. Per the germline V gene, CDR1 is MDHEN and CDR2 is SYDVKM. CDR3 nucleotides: TGTGCCAACAGTTCTCAGGTGAGCTCCTACAATGAGCAGTTCTTC. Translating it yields CANSSQVSSYNEQFF.

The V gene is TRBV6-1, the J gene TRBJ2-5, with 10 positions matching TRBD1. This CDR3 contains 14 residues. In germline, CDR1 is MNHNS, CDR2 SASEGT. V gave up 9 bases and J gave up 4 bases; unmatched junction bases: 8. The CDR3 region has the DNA TGTGCCAGTATGGTGGACAGGGGGAGAGAGACCCAGTACTTC. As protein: CASMVDRGRETQYF.

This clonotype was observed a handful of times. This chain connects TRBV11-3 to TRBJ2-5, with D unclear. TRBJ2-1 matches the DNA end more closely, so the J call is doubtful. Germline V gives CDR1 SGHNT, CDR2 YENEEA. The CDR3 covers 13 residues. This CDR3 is CASSSTSNNEQFF. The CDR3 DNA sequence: TGTGCCAGCAGCTCCACCTCTAACAATGAGCAGTTCTTC.

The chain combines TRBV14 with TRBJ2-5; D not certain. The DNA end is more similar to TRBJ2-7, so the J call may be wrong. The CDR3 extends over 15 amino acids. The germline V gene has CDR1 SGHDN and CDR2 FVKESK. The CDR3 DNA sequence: TGTGCCAGCAGCCAAGTGAAGGACCAAGATTACGAGCAGTACTTC. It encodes CASSQVKDQDYEQYF.

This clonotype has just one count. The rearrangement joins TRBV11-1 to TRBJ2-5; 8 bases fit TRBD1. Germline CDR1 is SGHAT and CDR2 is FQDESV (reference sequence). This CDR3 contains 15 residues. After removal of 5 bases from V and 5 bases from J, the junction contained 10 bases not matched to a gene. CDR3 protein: CASSPGDRGVETQYF. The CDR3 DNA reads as TGTGCCAGCAGCCCCGGAGACAGGGGAGTTGAGACCCAGTACTTC. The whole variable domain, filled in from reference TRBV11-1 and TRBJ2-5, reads EAEVAQSPRYKITEKSQAVAFWCDPISGHATLYWYRQILGQGPELLVQFQDESVVDDSQLPKDRFSAERLKGVDSTLKIQPAELGDSAMYLCASSPGDRGVETQYFGPGTRLLVL.

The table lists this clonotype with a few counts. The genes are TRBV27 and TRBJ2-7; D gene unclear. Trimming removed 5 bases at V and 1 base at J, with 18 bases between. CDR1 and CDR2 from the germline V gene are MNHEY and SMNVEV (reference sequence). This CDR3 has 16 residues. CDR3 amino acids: CASSPYVLRASYEQYF. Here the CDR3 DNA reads TGTGCCAGCAGTCCCTACGTACTCCGGGCGTCCTACGAGCAGTACTTC.

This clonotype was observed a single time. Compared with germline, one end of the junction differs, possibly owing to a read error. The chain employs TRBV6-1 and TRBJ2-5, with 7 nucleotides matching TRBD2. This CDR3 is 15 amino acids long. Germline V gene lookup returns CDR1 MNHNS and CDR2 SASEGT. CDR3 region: CASSEADGRQETQYF. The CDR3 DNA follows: TGTGCCAGCAGTGAAGCAGACGGGAGGCAAGAGACCCAATACTTC.

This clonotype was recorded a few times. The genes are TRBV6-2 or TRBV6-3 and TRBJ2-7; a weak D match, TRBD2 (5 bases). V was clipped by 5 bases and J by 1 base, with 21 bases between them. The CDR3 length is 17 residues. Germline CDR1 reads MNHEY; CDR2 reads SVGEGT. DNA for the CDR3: TGTGCCAGCAGTACTACGACCATACTAGAAGTATCCTACGAGCAGTACTTC. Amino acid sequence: CASSTTTILEVSYEQYF.

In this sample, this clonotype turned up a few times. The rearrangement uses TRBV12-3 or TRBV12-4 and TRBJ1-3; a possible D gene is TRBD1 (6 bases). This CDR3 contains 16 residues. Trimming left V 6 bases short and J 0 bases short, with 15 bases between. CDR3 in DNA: TGTGCCAGCAGCCGCCTTAAGGGGGACTCTGGAAACACCATATATTTT. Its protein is CASSRLKGDSGNTIYF.

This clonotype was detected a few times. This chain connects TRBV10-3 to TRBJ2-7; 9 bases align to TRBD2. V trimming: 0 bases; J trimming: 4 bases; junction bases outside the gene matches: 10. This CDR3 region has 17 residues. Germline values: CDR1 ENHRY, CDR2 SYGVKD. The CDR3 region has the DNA TGTGCCATCAGTGAGTCTATAACTAGCGGGTCCTCGTACGAGCAGTACTTC. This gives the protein CAISESITSGSSYEQYF.

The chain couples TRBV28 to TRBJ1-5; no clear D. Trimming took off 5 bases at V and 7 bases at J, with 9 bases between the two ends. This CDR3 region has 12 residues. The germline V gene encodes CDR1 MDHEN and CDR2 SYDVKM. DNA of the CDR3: TGTGCCAGCAGTGGGAGGACGCAGCCCCAGCATTTT. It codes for CASSGRTQPQHF.

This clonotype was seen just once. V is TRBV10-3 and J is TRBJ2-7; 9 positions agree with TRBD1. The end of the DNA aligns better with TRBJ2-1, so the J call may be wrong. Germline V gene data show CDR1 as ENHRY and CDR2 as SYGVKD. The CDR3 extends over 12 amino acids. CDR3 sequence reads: CATGTGSYEQFF. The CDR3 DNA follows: TGTGCCACCGGGACAGGGAGTTATGAGCAGTTCTTC.

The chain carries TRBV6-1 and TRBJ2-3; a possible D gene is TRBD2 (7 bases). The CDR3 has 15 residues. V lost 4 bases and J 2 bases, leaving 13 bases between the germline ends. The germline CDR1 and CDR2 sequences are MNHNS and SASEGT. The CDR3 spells CASSASGGHTDTQYF. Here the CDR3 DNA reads TGTGCCAGCAGTGCCTCGGGGGGACACACAGATACGCAGTATTTT.

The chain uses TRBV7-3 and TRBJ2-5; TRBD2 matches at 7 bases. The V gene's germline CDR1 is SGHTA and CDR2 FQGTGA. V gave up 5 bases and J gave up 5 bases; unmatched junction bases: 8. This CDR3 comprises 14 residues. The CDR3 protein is CASSPGWGGETQYF. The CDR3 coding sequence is TGTGCCAGCAGCCCTGGTTGGGGGGGGGAGACCCAGTACTTC.